The 19 T cell receptor beta chains presented below share a single source sample, sequenced in a study of T cells in Graves' hyperthyroidism and ophthalmopathy. Authors of the study amplified TCR beta CDR3 regions from RNA transcripts. HTBI primers were the set used in a first-round RT-PCR of the TCR CDR3. TCRdb reprocessed the multiplex PCR reads via MiXCR and lists one record per CDR3 protein. Of around 800,000 distinct CDR3 sequences listed, around 39% are singletons. Material for sequencing was blood. The receptors originated from a man between 18 and 35 years old with Graves' hyperthyroidism.

This clonotype turned up a few times. The chain has TRBV5-1 and TRBJ1-5, with D perhaps TRBD1 (6 bases). The CDR3 sequence is 14 residues long. Looked up from germline, CDR1 is SGHRS and CDR2 is YFSETQ. The ends were cut back, 1 base at V and 5 bases at J, with 10 bases in the middle. Written as DNA, the CDR3 is TGCGCCAGCAGCTTGACCCCAGGGGATCAGCCCCAGCATTTT. Translation gives CASSLTPGDQPQHF.

As for this clonotype: A read error may explain this, as a much larger clone is one base away. The conserved closing phenylalanine or tryptophan is absent in this CDR3, likely reflecting a read error. The chain uses TRBV15 and TRBJ2-7; perhaps TRBD1 as D (5 bases). V gave up 1 base and J gave up 0 bases, with 10 bases separating them. CDR3 length equals 15 residues. Germline V gene data show CDR1 as LNHNV and CDR2 as YYDKDF (reference sequence). In nucleotides, the CDR3 is TGTGCCACCAGCAGAGTTACAGGTACCTCCTACGAGCAGTACCTC. Its protein is CATSRVTGTSYEQYL.

The V gene is TRBV28, the J gene TRBJ1-1; D is undetermined. The ends were cut back, 3 bases at V and 3 bases at J, with 8 bases in the middle. The CDR3 consists of 13 residues. The germline gives CDR1 MDHEN, CDR2 SYDVKM. CDR3 loop: CASSFRADTEAFF. The CDR3 coding sequence is TGTGCCAGCAGTTTTCGGGCGGACACTGAAGCTTTCTTT.

The gene calls are TRBV20-1 and TRBJ2-5, with D uncertain. Deletions cut 3 bases from V and 1 base from J, with 15 bases between. CDR3 length equals 15 residues. CDR1 and CDR2 from the germline V gene are DFQATT and SNEGSKA (reference sequence). The CDR3 DNA follows: TGCAGTGCTAGCCCCCCCCTGCGCGCCCAAGAGACCCAGTACTTC. This codes for CSASPPLRAQETQYF.

This clonotype was seen ten or more times. This chain links TRBV12-3 or TRBV12-4 with TRBJ1-5; 8 nucleotides line up with TRBD1. The CDR3 runs 12 residues. V trimming: 5 bases; J trimming: 7 bases; junction bases outside the gene matches: 1. CDR3 nucleotides: TGTGCCAGCAGTGGACAGGGACAGCCCCAGCATTTT. As protein: CASSGQGQPQHF.

This clonotype was observed a handful of times. The genes are TRBV2 and TRBJ2-2; D not resolved. V was pared by 6 bases and J by 1 base, with 6 bases between. Germline CDR1 and CDR2: SNHLY and FYNNEI. The CDR3 is 13 amino acids. The CDR3 spells CASRERNTGELFF. CDR3 sequence (DNA): TGTGCCAGCAGGGAAAGGAACACCGGGGAGCTGTTTTTT.

This clonotype was seen more than once but under ten times. The gene calls are TRBV20-1 and TRBJ1-1; D remains ambiguous. Trimming took off 5 bases at V and 1 base at J, with 17 bases between the two ends. There are 15 residues in the CDR3. Germline assignment: CDR1 DFQATT and CDR2 SNEGSKA (reference sequence). The CDR3 sequence: CSAPGEPAGNTEAFF. The CDR3 coding sequence is TGCAGTGCTCCCGGTGAGCCCGCCGGGAACACTGAAGCTTTCTTT.

This clonotype has at least ten counts. The chain carries TRBV12-3 or TRBV12-4 and TRBJ1-1; D gene uncertain. This CDR3 is 13 amino acids long. V was trimmed by 6 bases and J by 0 bases, leaving 8 bases between them. This CDR3 is CASRLTMNTEAFF. The CDR3 DNA is TGTGCCAGCAGATTGACCATGAACACTGAAGCTTTCTTT.

This chain joins TRBV7-9 and TRBJ2-7; the match to TRBD2 covers 10 bases. V dropped 5 bases and J dropped 5; count of bases not matched to a gene: 6. The CDR3 contains 14 residues. Per germline, CDR1 SEHNR and CDR2 FQNEAQ (reference sequence). The chain's CDR3 is CASSPPSGSDEQYF. The CDR3 DNA reads TGTGCCAGCAGCCCCCCTAGCGGGAGTGACGAGCAGTACTTC.

The table lists this clonotype with a few counts. The chain employs TRBV12-3 or TRBV12-4 and TRBJ1-4, with TRBD1 identical over 7 bases. The J segment lost 10 bases and the V segment lost 5 bases, leaving 16 bases of the junction unmatched. There are 16 residues in the CDR3. The CDR3 nucleotides are TGTGCCAGCAGTCCCTCGTGGGGGACAGAGTTAGTAAAACTGTTTTTT. It translates to CASSPSWGTELVKLFF.

This clonotype was seen at least ten times. The V call is TRBV2, the J call TRBJ1-1; weak D call: TRBD1 (5 bases). Between the trimmed V and J ends, which lost 6 bases and 6 bases, there was a span of 8 bases. Germline V gene data show CDR1 as SNHLY and CDR2 as FYNNEI. This CDR3 contains 11 residues. The CDR3 sequence: CASRGVAEAFF. DNA of the CDR3: TGTGCCAGCAGAGGGGTGGCTGAAGCTTTCTTT.

This clonotype was counted between two and nine times. This chain uses TRBV20-1 with TRBJ1-1; 7 bases map to TRBD1. Germline trimming cut 3 bases from V and 3 bases from J; bases unmatched to any gene: 7. CDR3 length equals 14 residues. Germline CDR1 reads DFQATT; CDR2 reads SNEGSKA (reference sequence). CDR3 region: CSASMIGTDTEAFF. For the CDR3, the DNA is TGCAGTGCTAGCATGATCGGGACAGACACTGAAGCTTTCTTT.

This clonotype was observed at least ten times. This sequence joins TRBV29-1 and TRBJ1-1, with D perhaps TRBD1 (5 bases). This CDR3 is built from 13 residues. V lost 4 bases, J lost 1 base, and 10 bases lay in between. Germline V gene lookup returns CDR1 SQVTM and CDR2 ANQGSEA. CDR3 sequence: CSVVDTGNTEAFF. CDR3 DNA sequence: TGCAGCGTTGTAGATACAGGGAACACTGAAGCTTTCTTT.

V and J are TRBV29-1 and TRBJ1-2; D uncertain. Trimming removed 7 bases from V and 1 base from J, with 13 bases in between. CDR1 is SQVTM and CDR2 is ANQGSEA in the germline V gene. The CDR3 has 13 residues. The CDR3 region has the DNA TGCAGCGCGGACCAGGACCGTAACTATGGCTACACCTTC. Protein: CSADQDRNYGYTF. Full variable domain (remainder filled in from reference TRBV29-1 and TRBJ1-2): SAVISQKPSRDICQRGTSLTIQCQVDSQVTMMFWYRQQPGQSLTLIATANQGSEATYESGFVIDKFPISRPNLTFSTLTVSNMSPEDSSIYLCSADQDRNYGYTFGSGTRLTVV.

The chain employs TRBV4-2 and TRBJ2-5; D is uncertain. CDR1 LGHNA and CDR2 YNFKEQ come from the germline V gene. The CDR3 covers 13 residues. Trimming stripped 2 bases from V and 2 bases from J, with 6 bases between. CDR3 protein: CASSQRRQETQYF. The DNA for the CDR3 is TGTGCCAGCAGCCAAAGGCGGCAAGAGACCCAGTACTTC.

The chain has TRBV19 and TRBJ1-5; 7 bases map to TRBD1. V shed 8 bases and J 5 bases; nucleotides not matched to a gene: 3. CDR1 LNHDA and CDR2 SQIVND come from the germline V gene (reference sequence). The length of the CDR3 is 12 residues. CDR3 DNA: TGTGCCAGTGCAACAGGGGATCAGCCCCAGCATTTT. Its protein is CASATGDQPQHF. Drawing the rest from reference TRBV19 and TRBJ1-5, the complete variable domain is DGGITQSPKYLFRKEGQNVTLSCEQNLNHDAMYWYRQDPGQGLRLIYYSQIVNDFQKGDIAEGYSVSREKKESFPLTVTSAQKNPTAFYLCASATGDQPQHFGDGTRLSIL.

This clonotype was observed a handful of times. The chain has TRBV7-9 and TRBJ1-1; D is possibly TRBD1 (5 bases). CDR3 size: 13 residues. V was clipped by 8 bases and J by 1 base, with 11 bases between them. Germline assignment: CDR1 SEHNR and CDR2 FQNEAQ (reference sequence). This CDR3 is CASPTVPNTEAFF. In DNA, the CDR3 is TGTGCCAGCCCGACAGTCCCGAACACTGAAGCTTTCTTT. Combining the CDR3 with reference TRBV7-9 and TRBJ1-1 gives the whole variable domain DTGVSQNPRHKITKRGQNVTFRCDPISEHNRLYWYRQTLGQGPEFLTYFQNEAQLEKSRLLSDRFSAERPKGSFSTLEIQRTEQGDSAMYLCASPTVPNTEAFFGQGTRLTVV.

This chain links TRBV29-1 with TRBJ2-7; TRBD2 matches 7 bases. Germline V gene sequence: CDR1 SQVTM, CDR2 ANQGSEA. Trimming removed 6 bases from V and 7 bases from J; junction bases left unmatched: 12. There are 13 residues in the CDR3. DNA for the CDR3: TGCAGCGTGAGGGGAGGGAAAACCGGGGAGCAGTACTTC. Residues: CSVRGGKTGEQYF.

This sequence joins TRBV7-8 and TRBJ2-3; D unclear. The CDR3 sequence is 13 residues long. Germline V gene lookup returns CDR1 SGHVS and CDR2 FQNEAQ. The ends were cut back, 7 bases at V and 6 bases at J, with 14 bases in the middle. The CDR3 here is CASTSTRADTQYF. The CDR3 DNA reads TGTGCCAGCACCTCCACCCGAGCGGATACGCAGTATTTT.